The T cell receptor (beta chain) described here comes from a study of T cell responses to AZD1222 COVID-19 vaccine. Study results and caveats: Spike-wide vaccine-associated CD4 TCRs dominated at 160-218 and 743-854. As reported, nearly half of all spike-specific TCRs target variant regions that are unmutated. Possibly, clonal diversity was underestimated; donors were largely white British and included more females.

Regarding this clone: Its antigen remains unidentified.

Data came from immunoSEQ multiplex PCR; TCRdb stores just in-frame clones and leaves some out. The table shows 35,000 to 50,000 clones, with approximately 90% occurring only once. The ends were cut back, 1 base at V and 6 bases at J, with 13 bases in the middle. This CDR3 is built from 14 residues. Per the germline V gene, CDR1 is MNHEY and CDR2 is SMNVEV (reference sequence). This chain links TRBV27 with TRBJ2-7; a possible D gene is TRBD2 (5 bases). This specimen was peripheral blood, taken 28 days after the second AZD1222 dose. The origin of this receptor is an adult who received the AZD1222 COVID-19 vaccine. CDR3 sequence (DNA): TGTGCCAGCAGTTTATTTCGGGGTCTTGCCGAGCAGTACTTC. Amino acids: CASSLFRGLAEQYF.